What follows are 21 T cell receptor beta chains derived from one specimen sequenced in a study of T cell repertoires in cytomegalovirus infection. What these receptors recognize is not known. TCRdb processed the reads anew with MiXCR; each CDR3 protein has one entry. The sample has over 50,000 distinct CDR3 sequences, 20% to 25% seen once; the top ten hold 73%. The starting material was CD8+ T cells from cultured PBMCs, obtained from culture after CMV antigen stimulation. Receptors were obtained from a human donor in good health (CMV status not recorded). Some clones in this sample may be carry-over from other donors' samples.

V usage is TRBV9 and J usage is TRBJ1-5, with D uncertain. Trimming took 4 bases from V and 6 from J, leaving 11 bases between them. The germline V gene encodes CDR1 SGDLS and CDR2 YYNGEE. There are 13 residues in the CDR3. The CDR3 DNA reads as TGTGCCAGCAGCACCACTTGGGGTCAGCCCCAGCATTTT. This sequence encodes CASSTTWGQPQHF.

The chain employs TRBV7-2 and TRBJ2-7; 11 bases are shared with TRBD1. Trimming at V came to 5 bases and at J to 4 bases, leaving 4 bases not matched to a gene. The germline V gene encodes CDR1 SGHTA and CDR2 FQGNSA. The CDR3 runs 14 residues. CDR3: CASSRGQGVYEQYF. As DNA, the CDR3 is TGTGCCAGCAGCCGGGGACAGGGGGTTTACGAGCAGTACTTC.

The rearrangement joins TRBV6-5 to TRBJ2-4, with 7 bases aligning to TRBD2. V shed 0 bases and J 4 bases; nucleotides not matched to a gene: 6. In germline, CDR1 is MNHEY, CDR2 SVGAGI. The CDR3 totals 16 residues. The CDR3 DNA reads as TGTGCCAGCAGTTACTCCGTGGCGGGGGTAAAAAACATTCAGTACTTC. Its translation: CASSYSVAGVKNIQYF.

The V call is TRBV9, the J call TRBJ2-7; perhaps TRBD2 as D (5 bases). This CDR3 has 16 amino acids. The V end was cut by 3 bases, the J end by 2 bases, with 18 bases between. The germline V gene has CDR1 SGDLS and CDR2 YYNGEE. CDR3 nucleotides: TGTGCCAGCAGCGCCGGGCCTCTAGCTCCTACCTACGAGCAGTACTTC. This sequence encodes CASSAGPLAPTYEQYF.

This chain joins TRBV19 and TRBJ2-7; D possibly corresponds to TRBD1 (6 bases). The CDR3 covers 13 residues. Germline V CDR1 and CDR2: LNHDA, SQIVND (reference sequence). V dropped 3 bases and J dropped 0 bases, with 6 bases sitting between them. The CDR3 DNA follows: TGTGCCAGTAGTATGACAGGCTCCTACGAGCAGTACTTC. Translating gives CASSMTGSYEQYF.

This chain joins TRBV6-2 or TRBV6-3 and TRBJ2-7, with a possible D match to TRBD2 (5 bases). V shed 6 bases and J shed 7 bases, with 13 bases lying between them. Germline V CDR1 and CDR2: MNHEY, SVGEGT. The CDR3 sequence is 12 residues long. Written as DNA, the CDR3 is TGTGCCAGCAGACCGATTACGGGGGAGCAGTACTTC. Its translation: CASRPITGEQYF.

This clonotype was seen more than once but under ten times. J is TRBJ2-7 and V is TRBV7-8; TRBD2 might be the D (6 bases). Germline CDR1 is SGHVS and CDR2 is FQNEAQ. V was trimmed by 1 base and J by 7 bases, leaving 11 bases between them. The CDR3 has 13 residues. The CDR3 DNA is TGTGCCAGCAGCTTAGGCGCGGGATGGGAGCAGTACGTC. This translates into CASSLGAGWEQYV.

The chain recombines TRBV28 with TRBJ2-5; D may be TRBD1 or TRBD2 (6 bases each). The CDR3 is 16 amino acids. Germline V lookup: CDR1 MDHEN, CDR2 SYDVKM. V lost 5 bases to trimming and J lost 2 bases, with 18 bases between them. As DNA, the CDR3 is TGTGCCAGCAGTGGGCGGACGGGGGCTCTTCAAGAGACCCAGTACTTC. Its protein is CASSGRTGALQETQYF.

This clonotype was counted a few times. The rearrangement links TRBV27 to TRBJ2-7, with 8 bases fitting TRBD1. Germline V gene data show CDR1 as MNHEY and CDR2 as SMNVEV (reference sequence). CDR3 length: 14 residues. V dropped 3 bases and J dropped 0; count of bases not matched to a gene: 1. CDR3 loop: CASSFGQGSYEQYF. The CDR3 nucleotides are TGTGCCAGCAGTTTCGGACAGGGCTCCTACGAGCAGTACTTC.

A few counts support this clonotype. The chain links TRBV7-3 to TRBJ2-2; either TRBD1 or TRBD2 may fit D (5 bases each). Trimming took off 5 bases at V and 4 bases at J, with 20 bases between the two ends. Germline V gene data show CDR1 as SGHTA and CDR2 as FQGTGA. CDR3 length equals 17 residues. The CDR3 reads CASSKRGLGEGTGELFF. DNA of the CDR3: TGTGCCAGCAGCAAAAGGGGTCTGGGGGAAGGCACCGGGGAGCTGTTTTTT.

The gene calls are TRBV19 and TRBJ1-5; D gene uncertain. Germline loops: CDR1 LNHDA, CDR2 SQIVND (reference sequence). Trimming took off 5 bases at V and 4 bases at J, with 6 bases between the two ends. This CDR3 region has 12 residues. DNA for the CDR3: TGTGCCAGTAGTGTATTAAATCAGCCCCAGCATTTT. Its translation is CASSVLNQPQHF.

CDR3 loop: CASSQEWSANQPQHF. The CDR3 DNA reads as TGCGCCAGCAGCCAAGAATGGTCGGCGAATCAGCCCCAGCATTTT. The V and J genes are TRBV4-3 and TRBJ1-5; D call uncertain. Germline loops: CDR1 LGHNA, CDR2 YSLEER. This CDR3 region has 15 residues. V shed 0 bases and J shed 4 bases, with 10 bases lying between them.

This clonotype was counted between two and nine times. This chain links TRBV7-2 with TRBJ2-7; the match to TRBD2 covers 9 bases. The trim removed 3 bases at V and 8 bases at J, leaving 17 bases unmatched. Germline assignment: CDR1 SGHTA and CDR2 FQGNSA. CDR3 size: 17 residues. The CDR3 nucleotides read TGTGCCAGCAGCTTCGGAGGTGTGGAGCGGGGGGTCTTGAAGCAGTACTTC. Protein product: CASSFGGVERGVLKQYF.

The gene calls are TRBV7-6 and TRBJ2-3; unclear D gene. Trimming stripped 4 bases from V and 3 bases from J, with 8 bases between. CDR3 length equals 13 residues. Germline-derived CDR1 and CDR2 are SGHVS and FNYEAQ. Here the CDR3 reads CASSWGGTDTQYF. CDR3 DNA: TGTGCCAGCAGCTGGGGTGGGACAGATACGCAGTATTTT.

V usage is TRBV6-2 or TRBV6-3 and J usage is TRBJ1-5; TRBD1 is a possible D gene (5 bases). The CDR3 has 15 residues. V was trimmed by 7 bases and J by 0 bases, leaving 13 bases between them. The V gene's germline CDR1 is MNHEY and CDR2 SVGEGT. CDR3 in DNA: TGTGCCAGCAACATAGGGACGTATAGCAATCAGCCCCAGCATTTT. Encoded protein: CASNIGTYSNQPQHF.

The V gene is TRBV7-9, the J gene TRBJ2-2; TRBD1 aligns across 10 bases. This CDR3 is 15 amino acids long. Germline trimming cut 5 bases from V and 5 bases from J; bases unmatched to any gene: 5. Per the germline V gene, CDR1 is SEHNR and CDR2 is FQNEAQ (reference sequence). CDR3 bases: TGTGCCAGCAGCCTCGACAGGGGGCTTACCGGGGAGCTGTTTTTT. Its protein is CASSLDRGLTGELFF.

This clonotype was counted a few times. In DNA form, the CDR3 reads TGTGCCAGCAGCCCCTCTAGCGGGGGAAGGGAGACCCAGTACTTC. Protein sequence: CASSPSSGGRETQYF. The chain combines TRBV7-9 with TRBJ2-5; the match to TRBD2 covers 10 bases. The CDR3 has 15 residues. The trim removed 5 bases at V and 5 bases at J, leaving 8 bases unmatched. Germline V gene sequence: CDR1 SEHNR, CDR2 FQNEAQ (reference sequence).

The V call is TRBV7-2, the J call TRBJ2-7, with D unclear. Germline V gives CDR1 SGHTA, CDR2 FQGNSA. The V and J ends lost 5 bases and 5 bases respectively, with 7 bases between them. The CDR3 runs 11 residues. The CDR3 bases are TGTGCCAGCAGCCAAGGGCACGAGCAGTACTTC. Its protein product is CASSQGHEQYF.

The chain recombines TRBV19 with TRBJ2-7, with 12 bases identical to TRBD2. Germline CDR1 LNHDA, CDR2 SQIVND (reference sequence). The V gene end was trimmed by 3 bases and the J gene end by 7 bases; junction bases not matched to a gene: 4. The CDR3 extends over 14 amino acids. This CDR3 reads CASSMAGLAGEQYF. CDR3 nucleotide sequence: TGTGCCAGTAGTATGGCAGGACTAGCGGGAGAGCAGTACTTC.

The rearrangement links TRBV7-9 to TRBJ1-1; 7 bases align to TRBD1. V was pared by 1 base and J by 0 bases, with 2 bases of the junction left unmatched. Germline lookup yields CDR1 SEHNR and CDR2 FQNEAQ (reference sequence). The CDR3 totals 15 residues. CDR3 DNA: TGTGCCAGCAGCTTAGTGCAGGGGGTGAACACTGAAGCTTTCTTT. Protein sequence: CASSLVQGVNTEAFF. The complete variable domain, with remaining parts taken from reference TRBV7-9 and TRBJ1-1, reads DTGVSQNPRHKITKRGQNVTFRCDPISEHNRLYWYRQTLGQGPEFLTYFQNEAQLEKSRLLSDRFSAERPKGSFSTLEIQRTEQGDSAMYLCASSLVQGVNTEAFFGQGTRLTVV.

The CDR3 sequence is CASSLTTSGGATDTQYF. The DNA for the CDR3 is TGCGCCAGCAGCCTTACCACTAGCGGGGGGGCCACAGATACGCAGTATTTT. The rearrangement uses TRBV4-1 and TRBJ2-3; TRBD2 agrees at 13 bases. From germline, CDR1 is MGHRA and CDR2 YSYEKL. V was pared by 4 bases and J by 2 bases, with 6 bases of the junction left unmatched. The CDR3 is 17 amino acids.